Listed below are T cell receptor beta chains from one sample, sequenced in a study of blood T cell repertoires in COVID-19. The assay was immunoSEQ multiplex PCR, and TCRdb's table has in-frame clones only and misses some. Of around 280,000 clones detected, about 87% appear once; the ten largest clones hold 1% to 1.5%. The sample comprised peripheral blood. The receptors were sampled from a man aged 70-80 years with acute or convalescent COVID-19. CDR3s include the opening cysteine and the closing phenylalanine or tryptophan. A D gene is named only where the DNA matches it firmly. Clone sizes are given selectively: once, few, many, or a class where the clone is expanded.

D gene	V gene	clone size	J gene	CDR3 DNA	CDR3 protein
TRBD1	TRBV6-5	-	TRBJ2-7	TGTGCCAGCATGAGGACAGGGAAAACCTACGAGCAGTACTTC	CASMRTGKTYEQYF
-	TRBV27	-	TRBJ2-7	TGTGCCAGCAGTTTTCGGGAAATGGGAGGCGAGCAGTACTTC	CASSFREMGGEQYF
-	TRBV3-1/TRBV3-2	-	TRBJ1-4	TGTGCCAGCAGCCCCCCATTGGACTCGAGTCCCCGCCTGTTTTTT	CASSPPLDSSPRLFF
-	TRBV6-2/TRBV6-3	-	TRBJ2-2	TGTGCCAGCAGCTTCGTGGGCCCGATGAACACCGGGGAGCTGTTTTTT	CASSFVGPMNTGELFF
-	TRBV5-1	-	TRBJ1-1	TGCGCCAGCAGCTTGGGAGGCGCGGGCCCCGGGAACACTGAAGCTTTCTTT	CASSLGGAGPGNTEAFF
-	TRBV5-1	once	TRBJ1-3	TGCGCCAGCAGCTCAGGGGCAGGAAACACCATATATTTT	CASSSGAGNTIYF
-	TRBV5-1	-	TRBJ1-4	TGCGCCAGCAGCTTTGGATCGGGTGAAAAACTGTTTTTT	CASSFGSGEKLFF
TRBD1	TRBV9	few	TRBJ2-7	TGTGCCAGCAGCTTACACGACAGGGTGGACGAAGACGAGCAGTACTTC	CASSLHDRVDEDEQYF
-	TRBV19	-	TRBJ1-1	TGTGCCAGTAGTCGAAACAGGGCTCGCGCTGAAGCTTTCTTT	CASSRNRARAEAFF
TRBD1	TRBV30	-	TRBJ1-6	TGTGCCTGGCAAACTCGGGACAGGGGGAATATGAGGTATAATTCACCCCTCCACTTT	CAWQTRDRGNMRYNSPLHF
TRBD1	TRBV29-1	-	TRBJ2-5	TGCAGCGTTGGGGGACAGGGGGGTCACCAAGAGACCCAGTACTTC	CSVGGQGGHQETQYF
-	TRBV4-1	-	TRBJ2-2	TGCGCCAGCAGCCAAGATACACAGGGTGGAACCGGGGAGCTGTTTTTT	CASSQDTQGGTGELFF
-	TRBV5-1	few	TRBJ2-1	TGCGCCAGCAGCTTGGTGGCCGCCGCCTCCTACAATGAGCAGTTCTTC	CASSLVAAASYNEQFF
TRBD1	TRBV7-9	once	TRBJ2-3	TGTGCCAGCAGCTTGCGGGGGGACAGGGGGCGAAATACGCAGTATTTT	CASSLRGDRGRNTQYF
TRBD2	TRBV24-1	-	TRBJ2-1	TGTGCCACCAGTGATTCCAGAACTAGCGGGAGGGGCCTAGAAGGCAATGAGCAGTTCTTC	CATSDSRTSGRGLEGNEQFF
-	TRBV6-1	-	TRBJ1-4	TGTGCCAGCAGTGAAGTTGGTACAGCTGAAAAACTGTTTTTT	CASSEVGTAEKLFF
-	TRBV14	-	TRBJ2-7	TGTGCCAGCAGCCAGATAAGCCAGGGTGAGCAGTACTTC	CASSQISQGEQYF